The 30 T cell receptor beta chains presented below share a single source sample, sequenced in a study of regulatory T cells in long-lasting Graves disease. TCR beta libraries were built with iRepertoire HTBI primers and Arm-PCR of CDR3 regions. TCRdb itself ran the multiplex PCR reads through MiXCR, one entry per CDR3 protein. This table has approximately 390,000 distinct CDR3 sequences, around 16% appearing once. Specified time point: newly diagnosed GD, antithyroid drugs for less than 3 months. PBMCs were the source of the RNA used for TCR sequencing. The data also belong to a second study, concerning T cells in Graves' hyperthyroidism and ophthalmopathy.

The input for sequencing was peripheral blood mononuclear cells (PBMCs), taken at new diagnosis, from a patient treated with antithyroid drugs. The receptors were sampled from a woman younger than 35 with Graves disease.

This clonotype has a handful of counts. The gene calls are TRBV7-8 and TRBJ2-3; the D gene is possibly TRBD2 (6 bases). CDR3 length: 14 residues. V was cut by 4 bases and J by 6 bases, with 14 bases left in between. Looked up from germline, CDR1 is SGHVS and CDR2 is FQNEAQ. The CDR3, as DNA: TGTGCCAGCAGCTCATCCCGGGGGAGGGATACGCAGTATTTT. Translating gives CASSSSRGRDTQYF. Drawing the rest from reference TRBV7-8 and TRBJ2-3, the complete variable domain is GAGVSQSPRYKVAKRGQDVALRCDPISGHVSLFWYQQALGQGPEFLTYFQNEAQLDKSGLPSDRFFAERPEGSVSTLKIQRTQQEDSAVYLCASSSSRGRDTQYFGPGTRLTVL.

This clonotype was picked up many times. The CDR3 loop is CAWRPGGQGANYGYTF. Written as DNA, the CDR3 is TGTGCCTGGAGGCCAGGGGGACAGGGGGCGAACTATGGCTACACCTTC. This chain connects TRBV30 to TRBJ1-2; 12 nucleotides match TRBD1. This CDR3 has 16 amino acids. Germline V gene sequence: CDR1 GTSNPN, CDR2 SVGIG (reference sequence). With 3 bases clipped from V and 2 bases from J, the junction kept 7 bases outside the gene matches.

The gene calls are TRBV29-1 and TRBJ2-1; D unclear. The CDR3 runs to 10 residues. V was clipped by 4 bases and J by 5 bases, with 3 bases between them. The V gene's germline CDR1 is SQVTM and CDR2 ANQGSEA. CDR3 loop: CSVANNEQFF. The CDR3 region has the DNA TGCAGCGTTGCTAACAATGAGCAGTTCTTC.

As regards this clonotype: Possible read error: a much larger clone is one base away. The chain uses TRBV3-1 and TRBJ1-6; TRBD1 might be the D (5 bases). The CDR3 extends over 15 amino acids. Looked up from germline, CDR1 is LGHDT and CDR2 is YNNKEL (reference sequence). Trimming shortened V by 1 base and J by 11 bases, and 15 bases separated the two germline ends. CDR3: CASSQGSGVNPPLHF. The CDR3 DNA reads as TGTGCCAGCAGCCAAGGGTCGGGGGTAAATCCACCCCTCCACTTT. The entire variable domain, with the rest obtained from reference TRBV3-1 and TRBJ1-6, is as follows: DTAVSQTPKYLVTQMGNDKSIKCEQNLGHDTMYWYKQDSKKFLKIMFSYNNKELIINETVPNRFSPKSPDKAHLNLHINSLELGDSAVYFCASSQGSGVNPPLHFGNGTRLTVT.

The chain recombines TRBV20-1 with TRBJ2-3, with TRBD2 matching over 8 bases. The CDR3 consists of 16 residues. V was pared by 3 bases and J by 0 bases, with 8 bases of the junction left unmatched. Germline values: CDR1 DFQATT, CDR2 SNEGSKA (reference sequence). In DNA form, the CDR3 reads TGCAGTGCTAGGGAAAGGACTAGCCACAGCACAGATACGCAGTATTTT. Encoded protein: CSARERTSHSTDTQYF.

This chain uses TRBV6-1 with TRBJ1-5; the D gene is possibly TRBD1 (6 bases). CDR3 length equals 15 residues. The germline V and J ends were trimmed by 6 bases and 4 bases, with 16 bases remaining between them. The germline V gene has CDR1 MNHNS and CDR2 SASEGT. CDR3 nucleotides: TGTGCCAGCAGCCATAACAGGGCGGCAAATCAGCCCCAGCATTTT. Translated: CASSHNRAANQPQHF.

This clonotype turned up a few times. The chain joins TRBV4-1 to TRBJ1-4; D uncertain. Trimming took 0 bases from V and 0 from J, leaving 8 bases between them. The length of the CDR3 is 16 residues. Germline CDR1 MGHRA, CDR2 YSYEKL. The CDR3 DNA reads as TGCGCCAGCAGCCAAGATAACGGCGCAACTAATGAAAAACTGTTTTTT. The encoded protein is CASSQDNGATNEKLFF.

The V call is TRBV6-2 or TRBV6-3, the J call TRBJ1-5, with no clear D. This CDR3 comprises 16 residues. CDR1 and CDR2 from the germline V gene are MNHEY and SVGEGT. V lost 2 bases, J lost 0 bases, and 11 bases lay in between. CDR3 sequence: CASSYNAGPSNQPQHF. CDR3 DNA: TGTGCCAGCAGTTACAATGCAGGTCCTAGCAATCAGCCCCAGCATTTT.

The CDR3 here is CASSPTGAKNIQYF. The CDR3 region has the DNA TGTGCCAGCAGCCCGACAGGGGCCAAAAACATTCAGTACTTC. This sequence joins TRBV6-2 or TRBV6-3 and TRBJ2-4; TRBD1 aligns across 7 bases. This CDR3 contains 14 residues. V dropped 6 bases and J dropped 1; count of bases not matched to a gene: 3. In germline, CDR1 is MNHEY, CDR2 SVGEGT.

The rearrangement uses TRBV5-1 and TRBJ2-7; the match to TRBD1 covers 7 bases. V shed 4 bases and J 6 bases; nucleotides not matched to a gene: 7. Germline CDR1 is SGHRS and CDR2 is YFSETQ. This CDR3 region has 13 residues. In nucleotides, the CDR3 is TGCGCCAGCAGCCAAAGACAGGGCTGCGAGCAGTACTTC. Amino acid sequence: CASSQRQGCEQYF. Based on the CDR3 plus reference TRBV5-1 and TRBJ2-7, the full variable domain is KAGVTQTPRYLIKTRGQQVTLSCSPISGHRSVSWYQQTPGQGLQFLFEYFSETQRNKGNFPGRFSGRQFSNSRSEMNVSTLELGDSALYLCASSQRQGCEQYFGPGTRLTVT.

There are many counts of this clonotype. J is TRBJ1-1 and V is TRBV12-3 or TRBV12-4; D not certain. CDR3 length: 13 residues. Deletions cut 7 bases from V and 4 bases from J, with 13 bases between. This chain's CDR3 is CASNPSIPTEAFF. Here the CDR3 DNA reads TGTGCCAGCAATCCTTCGATCCCCACTGAAGCTTTCTTT.

The CDR3 region is CAISSGTSGNEQFF. CDR3 nucleotides: TGTGCCATCAGCTCCGGGACTAGCGGCAATGAGCAGTTCTTC. The V and J genes are TRBV10-3 and TRBJ2-1, with 11 bases matching TRBD2. Unmatched junction bases numbered 4, after V lost 6 bases and J lost 6 bases. Looked up from germline, CDR1 is ENHRY and CDR2 is SYGVKD. CDR3 size: 14 residues.

This clonotype has a count of ten or more. V gene TRBV28 combines with J gene TRBJ2-7; D possibly matches TRBD1 or TRBD2 (6 bases each). The CDR3 loop spans 14 amino acids. Germline loops: CDR1 MDHEN, CDR2 SYDVKM. V lost 5 bases and J 4 bases, leaving 15 bases between the germline ends. CDR3 amino acids: CASSPAGQLYEQYF. CDR3 sequence (DNA): TGTGCCAGCAGTCCCGCGGGACAACTTTACGAGCAGTACTTC.

This clonotype was seen many times. CDR3 in DNA: TGTGCCAGCAGTTTAAGTGGCAGGGGGCCTGGAAACACCATATATTTT. As protein: CASSLSGRGPGNTIYF. This sequence joins TRBV28 and TRBJ1-3; 8 nucleotides match TRBD1. V was clipped by 2 bases and J by 2 bases; unmatched bases: 5. Germline CDR1 and CDR2: MDHEN and SYDVKM. This CDR3 contains 16 residues. The whole variable domain, remainder taken from reference TRBV28 and TRBJ1-3, is DVKVTQSSRYLVKRTGEKVFLECVQDMDHENMFWYRQDPGLGLRLIYFSYDVKMKEKGDIPEGYSVSREKKERFSLILESASTNQTSMYLCASSLSGRGPGNTIYFGEGSWLTVV.

In its sample, this clonotype was seen many times. V is TRBV7-3 and J is TRBJ1-4; 10 bases align to TRBD1. Germline CDR1 reads SGHTA; CDR2 reads FQGTGA. V shed 5 bases, J shed 11 bases, and the junction held 5 bases outside the gene matches. The CDR3 runs 13 residues. CDR3 DNA sequence: TGTGCCAGCAGCCTCGGGACAGGGGATAAACTGTTTTTT. Translated: CASSLGTGDKLFF. Drawing the rest from reference TRBV7-3 and TRBJ1-4, the complete variable domain is GAGVSQTPSNKVTEKGKYVELRCDPISGHTALYWYRQSLGQGPEFLIYFQGTGAADDSGLPNDRFFAVRPEGSVSTLKIQRTERGDSAVYLCASSLGTGDKLFFGSGTQLSVL.

Ten or more counts support this clonotype. This rearrangement joins TRBV7-3 to TRBJ2-2; D is perhaps TRBD2 (6 bases). The CDR3 contains 14 residues. V gave up 5 bases and J gave up 4 bases, with 11 bases separating them. CDR1 SGHTA and CDR2 FQGTGA come from the germline V gene. CDR3 region: CASSPLASTGELFF. The CDR3 nucleotides read TGTGCCAGCAGCCCGCTAGCGTCCACCGGGGAGCTGTTTTTT.

Comment on this clonotype: A far larger clone is only one base removed, so a read error is likely. The V and J genes are TRBV7-6 and TRBJ2-5; 7 bases match TRBD1. CDR1 and CDR2 (germline): SGHVS, FNYEAQ. CDR3 length: 17 amino acids. The DNA for the CDR3 is TGTGCCAGCAGTGAAGCCCCGACAGGGTCGTCTGGAGAGGCCCAGTACTTC. This codes for CASSEAPTGSSGEAQYF.

This clonotype was counted at least ten times. This chain links TRBV27 with TRBJ1-4; TRBD1 matches at 10 bases. The length of the CDR3 is 15 residues. From germline, CDR1 is MNHEY and CDR2 SMNVEV (reference sequence). V was clipped by 4 bases and J by 12 bases; unmatched bases: 11. CDR3 nucleotide sequence: TGTGCCAGCAGTTCCCTGGACAGGGGGAGGGTGGAACTGTTTTTT. The encoded protein is CASSSLDRGRVELFF.

This clonotype showed up many times. The chain links TRBV9 to TRBJ2-5; 11 bases map to TRBD2. This CDR3 has 16 amino acids. Germline V gene sequence: CDR1 SGDLS, CDR2 YYNGEE. Unmatched junction bases numbered 6, after V lost 4 bases and J lost 1 base. The CDR3 bases are TGTGCCAGCAGCCCACCGACTAGCGGGGTCCAAGAGACCCAGTACTTC. This sequence encodes CASSPPTSGVQETQYF.

This clonotype was counted between two and nine times. This could be a read error, since a much larger clone is one nucleotide away. The chain links TRBV6-2 or TRBV6-3 to TRBJ2-3; 7 positions agree with TRBD1. Near its end, the DNA agrees better with TRBJ2-5, so the J call may be wrong. CDR1 and CDR2 (germline): MNHEY, SVGEGT. CDR3 length equals 15 residues. CDR3 region: CASSQINGTVKTQYF. As DNA, the CDR3 is TGTGCCAGCAGCCAAATAAACGGGACAGTAAAGACCCAGTACTTC.

This clonotype was recorded many times. The V call is TRBV30, the J call TRBJ1-3; D perhaps matches TRBD1 (5 bases). This CDR3 has 17 amino acids. V dropped 0 bases and J dropped 0 bases, with 15 bases sitting between them. Germline V gene data show CDR1 as GTSNPN and CDR2 as SVGIG (reference sequence). CDR3 region: CAWSVRVGVPSGNTIYF. The CDR3 region has the DNA TGTGCCTGGAGTGTACGGGTAGGGGTACCCTCTGGAAACACCATATATTTT. Supplemented by reference TRBV30 and TRBJ1-3, the full variable domain reads SQTIHQWPATLVQPVGSPLSLECTVEGTSNPNLYWYRQAAGRGLQLLFYSVGIGQISSEVPQNLSASRPQDRQFILSSKKLLLSDSGFYLCAWSVRVGVPSGNTIYFGEGSWLTVV.

The sample holds many counts of this clonotype. This rearrangement joins TRBV12-3 or TRBV12-4 to TRBJ2-5, with TRBD2 matching 14 bases. V lost 5 bases, J lost 6 bases, and 8 bases stayed unmatched. The CDR3 has 16 amino acids. In DNA form, the CDR3 reads TGTGCCAGCAGTGGCCCGACTAGCGGGGGGGTTCAGACCCAGTACTTC. This encodes CASSGPTSGGVQTQYF.

This clonotype was seen a handful of times. This CDR3 is missing its conserved last phenylalanine or tryptophan, likely due to a read error. The rearrangement links TRBV11-2 to TRBJ2-2, with D perhaps being TRBD1 or TRBD2 (5 bases each). The CDR3 has 16 residues. CDR1 SGHAT and CDR2 FQNNGV come from the germline V gene. V was pared by 0 bases and J by 4 bases, with 12 bases between. The CDR3 region has the DNA TGTGCCAGCAGCTTAGATTTCACGGGGCCCACCGGGGAGCTGTTTCTT. It is translated as CASSLDFTGPTGELFL.

This clonotype was observed many times. The gene calls are TRBV6-5 and TRBJ2-1; 12 nucleotides line up with TRBD1. The J segment lost 2 bases and the V segment lost 2 bases, leaving 1 base of the junction unmatched. Germline V gene data show CDR1 as MNHEY and CDR2 as SVGAGI. CDR3 length: 16 amino acids. DNA for the CDR3: TGTGCCAGCAGTTACGGGACAGGGGGCGCCTACAATGAGCAGTTCTTC. Translating gives CASSYGTGGAYNEQFF.

This clonotype was seen repeatedly, ten times or more. The V gene is TRBV12-3 or TRBV12-4, the J gene TRBJ2-2, with 9 nucleotides matching TRBD2. J lost 6 bases, V lost 5 bases, and 10 bases had no gene match. The CDR3 sequence is 16 residues long. The CDR3 DNA is TGTGCCAGCAGTCCCGGGGGACTAGCTGAACCCGGGGAGCTGTTTTTT. Amino acid sequence: CASSPGGLAEPGELFF.

About this clonotype itself: This sequence may be a read error, since a much larger clone differs from it by one base. This chain connects TRBV20-1 to TRBJ2-5; unclear D gene. The CDR3 extends over 14 amino acids. Per the germline V gene, CDR1 is DFQATT and CDR2 is SNEGSKA (reference sequence). The ends were cut back, 3 bases at V and 2 bases at J, with 13 bases in the middle. The DNA for the CDR3 is TGCAGTGCTAGCCGAACCAGGATACAAGAGACCCAGTACTTC. It encodes CSASRTRIQETQYF.

In this sample, this clonotype turned up many times. The V gene is TRBV3-1, the J gene TRBJ2-1; D gene unclear. Trimming shortened V by 3 bases and J by 1 base, and 10 bases separated the two germline ends. The CDR3 has 15 amino acids. Germline CDR1 reads LGHDT; CDR2 reads YNNKEL (reference sequence). The chain's CDR3 is CASSHKMLSYNEQFF. CDR3 DNA sequence: TGTGCCAGCAGCCACAAAATGCTATCCTACAATGAGCAGTTCTTC.

V gene TRBV12-3 or TRBV12-4 combines with J gene TRBJ2-5; D is possibly TRBD1 (6 bases). The ends were cut back, 5 bases at V and 5 bases at J, with 15 bases in the middle. The CDR3 runs 14 residues. The CDR3 here is CASSKGQLGETQYF. CDR3 nucleotides: TGTGCCAGCAGTAAAGGACAGTTGGGGGAGACCCAGTACTTC.

The table lists this clonotype with many counts. This rearrangement joins TRBV28 to TRBJ1-1, with TRBD1 matching 11 bases. The CDR3 spans 15 residues. The trim removed 5 bases at V and 5 bases at J, leaving 7 bases unmatched. The V gene's germline CDR1 is MDHEN and CDR2 SYDVKM. The CDR3 reads CASSGTGGIRTEAFF. CDR3 DNA sequence: TGTGCCAGCAGTGGGACAGGGGGGATCAGGACTGAAGCTTTCTTT.

The table lists this clonotype with many counts. V is TRBV18 and J is TRBJ2-3; D is ambiguous. Germline V gene lookup returns CDR1 KGHSH and CDR2 LQKENI. The CDR3 totals 17 residues. The germline V and J ends were trimmed by 6 bases and 2 bases, with 21 bases remaining between them. The CDR3 region is CASSPLGPLATTDTQYF. CDR3 sequence (DNA): TGTGCCAGCTCCCCCCTTGGACCTTTAGCCACCACAGATACGCAGTATTTT.